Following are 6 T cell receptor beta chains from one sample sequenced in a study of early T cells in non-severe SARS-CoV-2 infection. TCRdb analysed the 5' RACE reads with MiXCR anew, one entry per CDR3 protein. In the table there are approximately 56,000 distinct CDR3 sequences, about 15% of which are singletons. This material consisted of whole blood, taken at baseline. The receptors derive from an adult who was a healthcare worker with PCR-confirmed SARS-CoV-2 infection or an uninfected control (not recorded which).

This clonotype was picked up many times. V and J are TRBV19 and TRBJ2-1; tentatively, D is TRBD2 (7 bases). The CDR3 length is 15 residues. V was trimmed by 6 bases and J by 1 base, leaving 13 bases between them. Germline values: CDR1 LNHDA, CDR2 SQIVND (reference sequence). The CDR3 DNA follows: TGTGCCAGTAGAGTTGAGGGGGGGTCCTACAATGAGCAGTTCTTC. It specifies CASRVEGGSYNEQFF.

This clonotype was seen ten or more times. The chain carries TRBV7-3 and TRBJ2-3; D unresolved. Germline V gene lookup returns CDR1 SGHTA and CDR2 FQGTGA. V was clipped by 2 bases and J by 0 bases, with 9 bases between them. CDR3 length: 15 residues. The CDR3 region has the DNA TGTGCCAGCAGCTTAGGCGGAGATAGCACAGATACGCAGTATTTT. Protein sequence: CASSLGGDSTDTQYF.

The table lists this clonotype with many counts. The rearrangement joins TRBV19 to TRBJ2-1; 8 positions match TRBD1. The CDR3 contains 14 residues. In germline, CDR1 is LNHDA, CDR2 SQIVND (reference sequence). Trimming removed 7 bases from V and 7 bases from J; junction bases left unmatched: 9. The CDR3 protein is CASTERQGMNEQFF. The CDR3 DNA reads TGTGCCAGTACAGAAAGACAGGGGATGAATGAGCAGTTCTTC.

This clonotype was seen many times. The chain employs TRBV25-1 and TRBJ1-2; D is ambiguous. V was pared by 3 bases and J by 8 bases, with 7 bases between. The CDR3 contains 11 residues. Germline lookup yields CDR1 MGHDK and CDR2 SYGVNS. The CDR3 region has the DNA TGTGCCAGCAGTGAGGAGGGAGGCTACACCTTC. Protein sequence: CASSEEGGYTF.

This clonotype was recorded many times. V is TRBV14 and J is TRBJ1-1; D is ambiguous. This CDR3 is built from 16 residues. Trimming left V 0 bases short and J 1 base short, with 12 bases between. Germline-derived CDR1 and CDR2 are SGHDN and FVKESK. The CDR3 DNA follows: TGTGCCAGCAGCCAAGATCTAGGCGGACCGAACACTGAAGCTTTCTTT. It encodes CASSQDLGGPNTEAFF.

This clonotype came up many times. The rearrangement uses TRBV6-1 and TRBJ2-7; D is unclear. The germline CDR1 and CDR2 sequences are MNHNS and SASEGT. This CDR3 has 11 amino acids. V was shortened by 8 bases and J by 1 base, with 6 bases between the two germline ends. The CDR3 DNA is TGTGCCAGCGTCTGGTCCTACGAGCAGTACTTC. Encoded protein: CASVWSYEQYF.